The table lists the clone carrying this T cell receptor (beta chain) with a few counts. No antigen is known for it. The data stem from a study of CD8+CD57+ T cells in acquired aplastic anemia. For the study at large: Sorted CD4+ and CD8+ cells gave a mean 3.2 ug DNA, range roughly 0.18 to 30 ug. Study-wide results and limits: Found in both controls and patients were around 29 CD8+ CDR3 sequences.

Patients picked for sequencing had shown CD8+CD57+ cell expansion detected by flow cytometry. There was no therapy given to any patient before the blood sampling took place. The germline gives CDR1 SGHVS, CDR2 FQNEAQ. Germline trimming cut 6 bases from V and 2 bases from J; bases unmatched to any gene: 3. The CDR3 sequence is 13 residues long. Genomic DNA acted as the template from which TCR beta VDJ combination and CDR3 sequence profiling were carried out. Using its own MiXCR run on the reads, TCRdb lists one record per CDR3 protein. The table shows approximately 180,000 distinct CDR3 sequences, with around 48% occurring only once.

This rearrangement joins TRBV7-8 to TRBJ2-7, with TRBD1 identical over 8 bases. The sample taken for sequencing was sorted CD4+, CD8+, or CD8+CD57+ T cells (not recorded which) from PBMCs. This TCR came from a human donor with aplastic anemia. The CDR3 nucleotides read TGTGCCAGCAGTGGACAGGGAACCTACGAGCAGTACTTC. It yields the protein CASSGQGTYEQYF.